This TCR beta chain was sequenced for a study of cytomegalovirus exposure and HLA in healthy donors. Primers: 60 Vbeta forward and 13 Jbeta reverse. Assay: immunoSEQ multiplex PCR; the TCRdb copy retains only in-frame clones and omits some. This sample's table has about 70,000 clones. Germline loops: CDR1 SNHLY, CDR2 FYNNEI. The CDR3 spans 15 residues. V shed 5 bases and J 7 bases; nucleotides not matched to a gene: 8. Sample: PBMCs. The chain recombines TRBV2 with TRBJ1-4; 9 positions match TRBD1. The origin of this receptor is a female donor in good health and CMV-seropositive. CDR3 region: CASSQQGQGREKLFF. In DNA form, the CDR3 reads TGTGCCAGCAGTCAACAGGGACAGGGACGTGAAAAACTGTTTTTT.